Below, 21 T cell receptor beta chains from the same sample are listed, as sequenced in a study of T cells in women clearing cervical HPV infection (dated by TCRdb to between 2017 and 2018). Receptor libraries were prepared by the immunoSEQ multiplex PCR assay. TCRdb took over this immuneACCESS table, retaining in-frame rearrangements with V and J assigned. Such tables are incomplete; in checked studies, under half of the missing clones stem from an unresolved V gene, and the remainder is unexplained. Per the sample table, the count is 49,000 or so clones. 35% to 40% of the sample is taken by the ten largest. The sequenced material came from blood buffy coat. Receptor source: a woman between 18 and 70 years old with a cervical HPV16 infection that either progressed to CIN3+ or cleared (not recorded which).

About this clone: The junction differs from germline at one of its ends, possibly a read error. Coverage ceases 3 residues before the CDR3 finishes, and the germline J gene fills in the end. At the DNA level, this CDR3 is encoded by other sequences in the same sample as well. The V gene is TRBV30, the J gene TRBJ1-3, with no clear D. Looked up from germline, CDR1 is GTSNPN and CDR2 is SVGIG (reference sequence). The CDR3 is 13 residues long. CDR3 DNA, as far as it was read: TGTGCCTGGAGTTTGTGGGCTGGAAACACG. The encoded protein is CAWSLWAGNT. The entire CDR3 protein is CAWSLWAGNTIYF.

Regarding this clone: Coverage ceases 3 residues before the CDR3 finishes, and the germline J gene fills in the end. The rearrangement links TRBV29-1 to TRBJ2-1; 9 bases align to TRBD2. Germline CDR1 and CDR2: SQVTM and ANQGSEA. The CDR3 consists of 13 residues. With V trimmed by 6 bases and J by 6 bases, 6 bases remained unmatched. The sequenced CDR3 bases are TGCAGCGTCGGGGGGACTAGCCGCAATGAG. Protein product: CSVGGTSRNE. In full, the CDR3 reads CSVGGTSRNEQFF.

A note on this clone: Coverage ceases 3 residues before the CDR3 finishes, and the germline J gene fills in the end. The chain is built from TRBV5-1 and TRBJ1-2, with 9 bases matching TRBD1. This CDR3 is 13 amino acids long. Germline assignment: CDR1 SGHRS and CDR2 YFSETQ. The covered CDR3 bases are TGCGCCAGCAGCGCCTGGACAGGGGACGGC. This gives the protein CASSAWTGDG. The entire CDR3 protein is CASSAWTGDGYTF.

Regarding this clone: The CDR3 end lies 3 residues beyond the end of the read and is filled in from the germline J gene. The chain employs TRBV30 and TRBJ2-7; 13 nucleotides agree with TRBD2. The J segment lost 3 bases and the V segment lost 5 bases, leaving 7 bases of the junction unmatched. Germline V gives CDR1 GTSNPN, CDR2 SVGIG (reference sequence). CDR3 length: 15 amino acids. CDR3 DNA (partial): TGTGCCTGGCAACGTCGACTAGCGGGAGGCTACGAG. It encodes CAWQRRLAGGYE. The complete CDR3 protein is CAWQRRLAGGYEQYF.

Turning to this clone: The CDR3 goes on 3 residues after the read ends, and that part is filled in from the germline J gene. The genes are TRBV30 and TRBJ2-1; TRBD2 matches at 7 bases. This CDR3 contains 16 residues. V lost 5 bases to trimming and J lost 0 bases; unmatched junction nucleotides: 10. Germline assignment: CDR1 GTSNPN and CDR2 SVGIG (reference sequence). CDR3: CAWVARGGLSYNEQFF. The CDR3 DNA, read in part, is TGTGCCTGGGTGGCTCGGGGAGGGCTCTCCTACAATGAG. The whole variable domain, remainder taken from reference TRBV30 and TRBJ2-1, is SQTIHQWPATLVQPVGSPLSLECTVEGTSNPNLYWYRQAAGRGLQLLFYSVGIGQISSEVPQNLSASRPQDRQFILSSKKLLLSDSGFYLCAWVARGGLSYNEQFFGPGTRLTVL.

About this clone itself: The read falls 3 residues short of the CDR3 end, and the missing part is taken from the germline J gene. The gene calls are TRBV7-2 and TRBJ2-2; 10 bases match TRBD1. Per the germline V gene, CDR1 is SGHTA and CDR2 is FQGNSA. The CDR3 runs 15 residues. The CDR3 region is CASSFGQGDYSPLFF. Partial CDR3 DNA: TGTGCCAGCAGCTTCGGACAGGGGGACTATTCACCG.

As to this clone: The observed sequence ends 3 residues before the CDR3 terminus, with the missing tail filled in from the germline J gene. The chain uses TRBV7-2 and TRBJ2-1; 12 nucleotides line up with TRBD2. Trimming at V came to 3 bases and at J to 7 bases, leaving 1 base not matched to a gene. This CDR3 spans 14 amino acids. In germline, CDR1 is SGHTA, CDR2 FQGNSA. CDR3 bases read: TGTGCCAGCAGCTTGCTAGCGGGAGGGAATGAG. Translating it yields CASSLLAGGNE. From start to end, the CDR3 is CASSLLAGGNEQFF.

About this clone: Its ends do not fully match the called genes, so a read error is possible. The read gets to within 3 residues of the CDR3 end, and the germline J gene fills in the rest. Other DNA sequences in this sample translate to the same CDR3. The chain employs TRBV7-9 and TRBJ1-6, with 7 bases matching TRBD1. Germline V CDR1 and CDR2: SEHNR, FQNEAQ (reference sequence). The CDR3 has 14 amino acids. The sequenced CDR3 bases are TGTGCCAGTAGCTACAGGGGATCACCCTCACCC. Amino acids: CASSYRGSPSP. The whole CDR3 reads CASSYRGSPSPLHF.

Partial CDR3 DNA: TGTGCCGGTAAAAGAGGACAGTCGCGCGCGGATGAC. Encoded protein: CAGKRGQSRADD. The whole CDR3 is CAGKRGQSRADDYTF. The rearrangement links TRBV19 to TRBJ1-2, with D tentatively TRBD1 (6 bases). The sequence runs out 3 residues before the end of the CDR3; the remainder is reconstructed from the germline J gene. This CDR3 comprises 15 residues. CDR1 LNHDA and CDR2 SQIVND come from the germline V gene (reference sequence). Complete variable domain (other parts from reference TRBV19 and TRBJ1-2): DGGITQSPKYLFRKEGQNVTLSCEQNLNHDAMYWYRQDPGQGLRLIYYSQIVNDFQKGDIAEGYSVSREKKESFPLTVTSAQKNPTAFYLCAGKRGQSRADDYTFGSGTRLTVV.

On this clone: The read ends 3 residues shy of where the CDR3 ends; the end is completed using the germline J gene. J is TRBJ2-3 and V is TRBV14, with a tentative D call TRBD2 (5 bases). CDR1 is SGHDN, CDR2 FVKESK, per germline. Trimming left V 4 bases short and J 1 base short, with 15 bases between. The CDR3 is 16 residues long. Incomplete CDR3 DNA: TGTGCCAGCAGCCCCATAGCGCCCTGGGGCACAGATACG. Its translation: CASSPIAPWGTDT. The complete CDR3 reads CASSPIAPWGTDTQYF.

Concerning this clone: The sequence runs out 3 residues before the end of the CDR3; the remainder is reconstructed from the germline J gene. The V gene is TRBV6-2 or TRBV6-3, the J gene TRBJ2-2, with a weak D call TRBD1 (5 bases). Germline V gene data show CDR1 as MNHEY and CDR2 as SVGEGT. The CDR3 length is 15 residues. The chain's CDR3 is CASSYRAIGANVLFF. The sequenced CDR3 bases are TGTGCCAGCAGTTATAGGGCTATAGGGGCCAACGTG.

As for this clone: The read ends 3 residues before the CDR3 terminus; that terminus is restored from the germline J gene. The chain couples TRBV20-1 to TRBJ1-6; 7 bases match TRBD1. This CDR3 has 16 amino acids. Germline CDR1 reads DFQATT; CDR2 reads SNEGSKA (reference sequence). The trim removed 0 bases at V and 3 bases at J, leaving 5 bases unmatched. The CDR3 sequence: CSARDRQGDYNSPLHF. The sequenced part of the CDR3 DNA is TGCAGTGCTAGAGATAGACAGGGAGACTATAATTCACCC.

Details on this clone: The read terminates 3 residues before the CDR3 end, so the remaining end is supplied by the germline J gene. The chain joins TRBV6-1 to TRBJ1-1, with 7 bases aligning to TRBD1. The CDR3 is made up of 15 amino acids. Germline CDR1 and CDR2: MNHNS and SASEGT. J lost 5 bases, V lost 3 bases, and 9 bases had no gene match. The covered CDR3 bases are TGTGCCAGCAGTGACTTCAAAGGGGGCAGAACTGAA. Translating gives CASSDFKGGRTE. In full, the CDR3 is CASSDFKGGRTEAFF.

In the case of this clone: The CDR3 end falls 3 residues outside the read, so it is completed with the germline J gene. The genes are TRBV11-2 and TRBJ1-1, with D perhaps TRBD1 (6 bases). The CDR3 spans 13 residues. Germline-derived CDR1 and CDR2 are SGHAT and FQNNGV. CDR3 protein: CASSTLTGSEAFF. CDR3 DNA, as far as it was read: TGTGCCAGCAGTACACTAACAGGGTCAGAA.

In the case of this clone: Coverage ceases 3 residues before the CDR3 finishes, and the germline J gene fills in the end. The chain uses TRBV6-1 and TRBJ1-6; D is perhaps TRBD1 (6 bases). V shed 4 bases and J shed 5 bases, with 12 bases lying between them. The CDR3 sequence is 15 residues long. CDR1 and CDR2 (germline): MNHNS, SASEGT. CDR3 sequence: CASSGQVGNNSPLHF. Partial CDR3 DNA: TGTGCCAGCAGTGGACAGGTGGGGAATAATTCACCC.

Comment on this clone: The sequence runs out 3 residues before the end of the CDR3; the remainder is reconstructed from the germline J gene. The J gene is TRBJ2-5, the V gene TRBV30; 9 positions agree with TRBD2. J gave up 4 bases and V 3 bases, and 6 bases lay outside the gene matches. The CDR3 is 14 amino acids. Germline CDR1 is GTSNPN and CDR2 is SVGIG (reference sequence). The CDR3 spells CAWRRLAGIETQYF. CDR3 bases read: TGTGCCTGGAGGCGTCTAGCGGGGATAGAGACC.

As regards this clone: The CDR3 is cut off 3 residues early in the read; its end comes from the germline J gene. The rearrangement joins TRBV11-3 to TRBJ1-2, with 8 positions matching TRBD1. The CDR3 sequence is 14 residues long. Per the germline V gene, CDR1 is SGHNT and CDR2 is YENEEA. The J segment lost 1 base and the V segment lost 5 bases, leaving 3 bases of the junction unmatched. The CDR3: CASSPDRVNYGYTF. CDR3 DNA (partial): TGTGCCAGCAGCCCGGACAGGGTTAACTATGGC. Looking up the rest from reference TRBV11-3 and TRBJ1-2 gives the full variable domain: EAGVVQSPRYKIIEKKQPVAFWCNPISGHNTLYWYLQNLGQGPELLIRYENEEAVDDSQLPKDRFSAERLKGVDSTLKIQPAELGDSAVYLCASSPDRVNYGYTFGSGTRLTVV.

With regard to this clone: One end of the junction does not line up with germline, which may come from a read error. The read finishes 3 residues shy of the CDR3 end, and the germline J gene is used to complete it. This same CDR3 is encoded by further DNA sequences in the sample. V and J are TRBV5-1 and TRBJ1-2; 10 positions agree with TRBD1. Germline V CDR1 and CDR2: SGHRS, YFSETQ. The CDR3 extends over 18 amino acids. The CDR3 here is CASSLRGTGVISDYGYTF. The DNA read from the CDR3 is TGCGCCAGCAGCTTGAGAGGGACAGGGGTTATCTCGGACTATGGT. The variable domain in full, with the rest retrieved from reference TRBV5-1 and TRBJ1-2, is KAGVTQTPRYLIKTRGQQVTLSCSPISGHRSVSWYQQTPGQGLQFLFEYFSETQRNKGNFPGRFSGRQFSNSRSEMNVSTLELGDSALYLCASSLRGTGVISDYGYTFGSGTRLTVV.

On this clone itself: The read gets to within 3 residues of the CDR3 end, and the germline J gene fills in the rest. V and J are TRBV18 and TRBJ1-2, with TRBD1 matching over 10 bases. The CDR3 length is 16 residues. Germline-derived CDR1 and CDR2 are KGHSH and LQKENI. With 3 bases clipped from V and 7 bases from J, the junction kept 11 bases outside the gene matches. CDR3 in amino acids: CASSPVADRGLGGYTF. CDR3 bases read: TGTGCCAGCTCACCCGTTGCTGACAGGGGGCTGGGTGGC.

About this clone itself: The sequenced fragment ends 3 residues before the CDR3 boundary, so the rest is inferred from the germline J gene. Other DNA sequences from this sample encode an identical CDR3 as well. This chain joins TRBV7-8 and TRBJ1-3; tentatively, D is TRBD1 (6 bases). CDR1 SGHVS and CDR2 FQNEAQ come from the germline V gene. The CDR3 covers 15 residues. CDR3 DNA, as far as it was read: TGTGCCAGCAGCCGCAACAGGGTCGAAACGGGCACG. This gives the protein CASSRNRVETGT. The full CDR3 sequence reads CASSRNRVETGTIYF.

A note on this clone: From the germline J gene comes the end of the CDR3, since the read stops 3 residues before it. The chain combines TRBV7-8 with TRBJ2-1; 7 bases map to TRBD1. This CDR3 region has 17 residues. Germline V gene data show CDR1 as SGHVS and CDR2 as FQNEAQ. Losses at the gene ends were 5 bases for V and 6 bases for J; bases not matched to a gene: 16. CDR3 sequence: CASSPRVGDSPGNEQFF. Partial CDR3 DNA: TGTGCCAGCAGCCCGAGGGTAGGGGACAGCCCGGGCAATGAG.